The 31 T cell receptor beta chains reported below all come from one sample, sequenced in a study of blood T cell repertoires in COVID-19. Sequencing used immunoSEQ multiplex PCR; TCRdb keeps in-frame clones, though not all of them. The repertoire holds about 73,000 clones, with around 82% as singletons. The sequenced material came from peripheral blood. These receptors originate from a man over 45 with active COVID-19.

The genes are TRBV5-4 and TRBJ2-7, with 10 bases that match TRBD1. The CDR3 contains 15 residues. Germline V gene data show CDR1 as SGHNT and CDR2 as YYREEE (reference sequence). V shed 0 bases, J shed 2 bases, and the junction held 2 bases outside the gene matches. The CDR3 region is CASSLEGTGAYEQYF. The CDR3 DNA is TGTGCCAGCAGCTTGGAGGGGACAGGGGCCTACGAGCAGTACTTC.

The CDR3 reads CATSDRTGKNQETQYF. In DNA, the CDR3 is TGTGCCACCAGTGACCGGACAGGAAAAAACCAAGAGACCCAGTACTTC. The chain has TRBV24-1 and TRBJ2-5, with 7 bases lining up with TRBD1. Trimming at V came to 4 bases and at J to 0 bases, leaving 7 bases not matched to a gene. This CDR3 spans 16 amino acids. Per germline, CDR1 KGHDR and CDR2 SFDVKD.

The chain uses TRBV18 and TRBJ2-5; weak D call: TRBD2 (5 bases). Germline V gives CDR1 KGHSH, CDR2 LQKENI. V lost 3 bases, J lost 3 bases, and 11 bases lay in between. The CDR3 runs 14 residues. CDR3 nucleotide sequence: TGTGCCAGCTCACCGAGCGGACGAAAAGAGACCCAGTACTTC. This gives the protein CASSPSGRKETQYF.

Worth noting for this clone: The junction differs from germline at one of its ends, possibly a read error. The rearrangement uses TRBV13 and TRBJ2-5; 7 bases align to TRBD2. Germline CDR1 PRHDT, CDR2 FYEKMQ (reference sequence). The CDR3 is 11 amino acids. The CDR3 DNA follows: TGTGCCAGCAGCTTAGGGCTAGCGGTCCACTTC. It yields the protein CASSLGLAVHF.

The CDR3 loop is CASSPAAGGTTDTQYF. The DNA of the CDR3 is TGTGCCAGCAGCCCCGCAGCGGGAGGGACCACAGATACGCAGTATTTT. This chain connects TRBV5-4 to TRBJ2-3; 10 positions match TRBD2. The CDR3 extends over 16 amino acids. CDR1 is SGHNT and CDR2 is YYREEE in the germline V gene (reference sequence). V was clipped by 4 bases and J by 2 bases; unmatched bases: 7.

The V and J genes are TRBV6-4 and TRBJ1-2; 7 bases line up with TRBD1. Looked up from germline, CDR1 is MRHNA and CDR2 is SNTAGT. CDR3 length: 12 residues. J gave up 4 bases and V 11 bases, and 7 bases lay outside the gene matches. The CDR3 region has the DNA TGTGCCCGCGAACAGGGGTGCTATGGCTACACCTTC. Its translation is CAREQGCYGYTF.

This chain joins TRBV19 and TRBJ2-7, with a weak D call TRBD2 (6 bases). Looked up from germline, CDR1 is LNHDA and CDR2 is SQIVND (reference sequence). Trimming left V 6 bases short and J 2 bases short, with 14 bases between. The CDR3 has 14 amino acids. The CDR3 DNA reads as TGTGCCAGTAGCGTGGGGGGACCTACCTACGAGCAGTACTTC. Translated, it gives CASSVGGPTYEQYF.

The chain uses TRBV9 and TRBJ1-1; D is ambiguous. This CDR3 is built from 15 residues. The ends were cut back, 3 bases at V and 1 base at J, with 13 bases in the middle. Germline V gives CDR1 SGDLS, CDR2 YYNGEE. The CDR3 sequence is CASSAPPEPNTEAFF. The CDR3 region has the DNA TGTGCCAGCAGCGCCCCTCCTGAGCCGAACACTGAAGCTTTCTTT.

This clone was recorded once. J is TRBJ2-5 and V is TRBV7-2; 7 bases map to TRBD1. The germline CDR1 and CDR2 sequences are SGHTA and FQGNSA. There are 14 residues in the CDR3. With V trimmed by 5 bases and J by 5 bases, 8 bases remained unmatched. CDR3 DNA: TGTGCCAGCAGCCCCGCCCGACAGGGTGAGACCCAGTACTTC. Translating gives CASSPARQGETQYF.

The chain carries TRBV29-1 and TRBJ2-7, with no clear D. Germline V lookup: CDR1 SQVTM, CDR2 ANQGSEA. The CDR3 has 11 amino acids. Between the trimmed V and J ends, which lost 8 bases and 2 bases, there was a span of 10 bases. CDR3 amino acids: CSYRGTYEQYF. For the CDR3, the DNA is TGCAGCTACCGCGGAACCTACGAGCAGTACTTC.

The rearrangement links TRBV5-6 to TRBJ1-1; D ambiguous. V shed 5 bases and J shed 1 base, with 18 bases lying between them. CDR1 and CDR2 from the germline V gene are SGHDT and YYEEEE. There are 16 residues in the CDR3. The DNA for the CDR3 is TGTGCCAGCAGACTCTCCTTGAGAAGGAGGAACACTGAAGCTTTCTTT. Residues: CASRLSLRRRNTEAFF. Full variable domain (rest looked up from reference TRBV5-6 and TRBJ1-1): DAGVTQSPTHLIKTRGQQVTLRCSPKSGHDTVSWYQQALGQGPQFIFQYYEEEERQRGNFPDRFSGHQFPNYSSELNVNALLLGDSALYLCASRLSLRRRNTEAFFGQGTRLTVV.

The rearrangement links TRBV6-5 to TRBJ2-7; 11 bases agree with TRBD2. CDR3 length: 14 residues. J was trimmed by 6 bases and V by 6 bases; bases with no gene match: 7. CDR1 is MNHEY, CDR2 SVGAGI, per germline. The CDR3, as DNA: TGTGCCAGCAGCCGGACTAGCGGGCTCTTCGAGCAGTACTTC. This encodes CASSRTSGLFEQYF.

This clone was observed a handful of times. The V gene is TRBV9, the J gene TRBJ1-1, with TRBD1 as a possible D gene (5 bases). Per the germline V gene, CDR1 is SGDLS and CDR2 is YYNGEE. The CDR3 loop spans 15 amino acids. V lost 0 bases to trimming and J lost 4 bases, with 13 bases between them. The CDR3 DNA reads as TGTGCCAGCAGCGTAGTGGACCTCGGGGGCACTGAAGCTTTCTTT. Translating it yields CASSVVDLGGTEAFF.

The rearrangement uses TRBV2 and TRBJ1-5, with D possibly matching TRBD1 (5 bases). The CDR3 has 15 amino acids. Germline values: CDR1 SNHLY, CDR2 FYNNEI. The ends were cut back, 6 bases at V and 0 bases at J, with 12 bases in the middle. CDR3 sequence (DNA): TGTGCCAGCAGCGACGGGACTGTTAGCAATCAGCCCCAGCATTTT. Encoded protein: CASSDGTVSNQPQHF. Combining the CDR3 with reference TRBV2 and TRBJ1-5 gives the whole variable domain EPEVTQTPSHQVTQMGQEVILRCVPISNHLYFYWYRQILGQKVEFLVSFYNNEISEKSEIFDDQFSVERPDGSNFTLKIRSTKLEDSAMYFCASSDGTVSNQPQHFGDGTRLSIL.

The J gene is TRBJ2-1, the V gene TRBV28; the D is unclear. In germline, CDR1 is MDHEN, CDR2 SYDVKM. The CDR3 has 12 amino acids. The V end lost 5 bases, the J end lost 5 bases, and 7 bases lay between the germline ends. CDR3: CASSLSHNEQFF. The CDR3 nucleotides are TGTGCCAGCAGTCTGTCCCACAATGAGCAGTTCTTC.

CDR3 residues: CASSPTGGRSYEQYF. The CDR3 DNA follows: TGTGCCAGCAGCCCGACAGGGGGCAGATCCTACGAGCAGTACTTC. This chain connects TRBV5-4 to TRBJ2-7; TRBD1 agrees at 10 bases. CDR1 SGHNT and CDR2 YYREEE come from the germline V gene (reference sequence). CDR3 size: 15 residues. The junction had 5 bases not matched to a gene; V was cut back by 4 bases and J by 1 base. Filled out from reference TRBV5-4 and TRBJ2-7, the complete variable domain reads ETGVTQSPTHLIKTRGQQVTLRCSSQSGHNTVSWYQQALGQGPQFIFQYYREEENGRGNFPPRFSGLQFPNYSSELNVNALELDDSALYLCASSPTGGRSYEQYFGPGTRLTVT.

The V gene is TRBV25-1, the J gene TRBJ2-1, with D possibly matching TRBD1 (6 bases). The CDR3 contains 13 residues. Trimming removed 6 bases at V and 9 bases at J, with 15 bases between. Germline values: CDR1 MGHDK, CDR2 SYGVNS. Written as DNA, the CDR3 is TGTGCCAGCAGACAGGGATGGTGGAGTGAGCAGTTCTTC. This encodes CASRQGWWSEQFF.

This clone was found a few times. The chain carries TRBV10-1 and TRBJ1-1; D call uncertain. The CDR3 length is 14 residues. Per the germline V gene, CDR1 is WNHNN and CDR2 is SYGVQD (reference sequence). V was cut by 6 bases and J by 3 bases, with 14 bases left in between. CDR3 protein: CASSSTGRHTEAFF. CDR3 sequence (DNA): TGCGCCAGCAGCTCAACGGGTAGGCACACTGAAGCTTTCTTT.

This clone has a handful of counts. The CDR3 loop reads CASRTGGNSPLHF. The CDR3 nucleotides are TGTGCCAGCAGAACGGGGGGTAATTCACCCCTCCACTTT. J is TRBJ1-6 and V is TRBV6-4, with a weak D call TRBD1 (5 bases). The ends were cut back, 6 bases at V and 6 bases at J, with 9 bases in the middle. This CDR3 has 13 residues. CDR1 and CDR2 from the germline V gene are MRHNA and SNTAGT.

The chain uses TRBV5-4 and TRBJ2-1, with 12 bases that match TRBD2. The germline CDR1 and CDR2 sequences are SGHNT and YYREEE (reference sequence). The V gene end was trimmed by 4 bases and the J gene end by 8 bases; junction bases not matched to a gene: 10. The CDR3 is made up of 16 amino acids. The DNA of the CDR3 is TGTGCCAGCAGCCCTCCTAGCGGGGGGGGTGGTTATGAGCAGTTCTTC. It yields the protein CASSPPSGGGGYEQFF.

The chain recombines TRBV7-6 with TRBJ2-1, with 8 nucleotides matching TRBD2. The CDR3 runs 13 residues. Germline loops: CDR1 SGHVS, CDR2 FNYEAQ. V shed 5 bases and J 10 bases; nucleotides not matched to a gene: 7. CDR3 in amino acids: CASSPPLAGEQFF. CDR3 nucleotide sequence: TGTGCCAGCAGCCCGCCTTTAGCGGGAGAGCAGTTCTTC.

The V call is TRBV19, the J call TRBJ2-3, with D tentatively TRBD2 (6 bases). CDR1 is LNHDA and CDR2 is SQIVND in the germline V gene (reference sequence). V was trimmed by 5 bases and J by 2 bases, leaving 8 bases between them. The CDR3 is 13 residues long. The CDR3 sequence is CASSAGSTDTQYF. The CDR3 DNA follows: TGTGCCAGTAGTGCGGGGTCCACAGATACGCAGTATTTT.

V gene TRBV21-1 combines with J gene TRBJ1-1; the table gives TRBD1 as D, unverified against the DNA. TRBV21-1 is a listed pseudogene. The CDR3 consists of 18 residues. CDR3 loop: CASSKGRRGGQGGTEAFF. The CDR3 DNA reads TGTGCCAGCAGCAAAGGGCGTCGGGGGGGACAGGGTGGGACTGAAGCTTTCTTT.

This chain joins TRBV28 and TRBJ2-7, with 11 positions matching TRBD1. The length of the CDR3 is 15 residues. With 2 bases clipped from V and 0 bases from J, the junction kept 0 bases outside the gene matches. Germline V gives CDR1 MDHEN, CDR2 SYDVKM. The CDR3 DNA is TGTGCCAGCAGTTTAGGGACAGGGGGCTCCTACGAGCAGTACTTC. Protein sequence: CASSLGTGGSYEQYF.

V usage is TRBV5-1 and J usage is TRBJ2-7; TRBD1 might be the D (5 bases). Germline lookup yields CDR1 SGHRS and CDR2 YFSETQ. V lost 0 bases and J 1 base, leaving 5 bases between the germline ends. The CDR3 totals 13 residues. CDR3 nucleotides: TGCGCCAGCAGCTTGGAGGGGTCCTACGAGCAGTACTTC. As protein: CASSLEGSYEQYF.

The V call is TRBV28, the J call TRBJ1-6, with a tentative D call TRBD1 (6 bases). Germline V gene sequence: CDR1 MDHEN, CDR2 SYDVKM. V was shortened by 3 bases and J by 5 bases, with 17 bases between the two germline ends. The length of the CDR3 is 17 residues. Here the CDR3 DNA reads TGTGCCAGCAGTTTGGTGGCGGACAGCGCTCATAATTCACCCCTCCACTTT. It specifies CASSLVADSAHNSPLHF.

The chain combines TRBV11-1 with TRBJ2-1; tentatively, D is TRBD1 (6 bases). The CDR3 runs 16 residues. The V gene lost 1 base and the J gene lost 5 bases, with 15 bases spanning the gap. Germline CDR1 is SGHAT and CDR2 is FQDESV (reference sequence). The CDR3 DNA follows: TGTGCCAGCAGCTTAGGGGGGCGCGGCTTTGACAATGAGCAGTTCTTC. It encodes CASSLGGRGFDNEQFF.

This chain joins TRBV6-2 or TRBV6-3 and TRBJ1-1; 7 bases agree with TRBD1. From germline, CDR1 is MNHEY and CDR2 SVGEGT. Losses at the gene ends were 2 bases for V and 0 bases for J; bases not matched to a gene: 6. The CDR3 is made up of 16 amino acids. This CDR3 is CASSYPQGQMNTEAFF. CDR3 DNA sequence: TGTGCCAGCAGTTACCCCCAGGGACAGATGAACACTGAAGCTTTCTTT.

This clone was detected only a few times. This chain joins TRBV12-3 or TRBV12-4 and TRBJ2-7; D is ambiguous. CDR3 length: 13 residues. Trimming pared 7 bases from V and 2 bases from J, leaving 12 bases between. The CDR3 region is CASTLGEAYEQYF. As DNA, the CDR3 is TGTGCCAGCACCCTAGGTGAGGCCTACGAGCAGTACTTC.

A few counts support this clone. CDR3 coding DNA: TGTGCCAGCAGTCCTCTCCCCAGGCCAGGGGGCCGTTCACCCCTCCACTTT. Its translation: CASSPLPRPGGRSPLHF. The genes are TRBV28 and TRBJ1-6; TRBD1 agrees at 8 bases. This CDR3 has 17 residues. CDR1 and CDR2 (germline): MDHEN, SYDVKM. V was clipped by 5 bases and J by 9 bases; unmatched bases: 15.

The chain uses TRBV7-2 and TRBJ2-7; D might be TRBD2 (6 bases). The CDR3 runs 16 residues. CDR1 and CDR2 from the germline V gene are SGHTA and FQGNSA. V was clipped by 3 bases and J by 5 bases, with 20 bases between them. The CDR3 protein is CASSFEGRRARNEQYF. As DNA, the CDR3 is TGTGCCAGCAGCTTTGAGGGGAGGAGGGCGAGAAACGAGCAGTACTTC.